The T cell receptor beta chain described here comes from a study of blood T cell repertoires in COVID-19. TCRdb's table, derived via immunoSEQ multiplex PCR, lists solely in-frame clones and lacks some. The table shows around 360,000 clones, with around 87% occurring only once. The CDR3 runs 15 residues. J gave up 6 bases and V 4 bases, and 8 bases lay outside the gene matches. The germline gives CDR1 SGDLS, CDR2 YYNGEE. V gene TRBV9 combines with J gene TRBJ2-2; the match to TRBD1 covers 8 bases. The sequencing sample was made of peripheral blood. This sequence originates from a woman in her twenties or thirties with COVID-19, enrolled during active disease. CDR3 nucleotides: TGTGCCAGCAGCCTTCAGGGGGCCGCACCCGGGGAGCTGTTTTTT. Its protein is CASSLQGAAPGELFF. Looking up the rest from reference TRBV9 and TRBJ2-2 gives the full variable domain: DSGVTQTPKHLITATGQRVTLRCSPRSGDLSVYWYQQSLDQGLQFLIQYYNGEERAKGNILERFSAQQFPDLHSELNLSSLELGDSALYFCASSLQGAAPGELFFGEGSRLTVL.